Below are 28 T cell receptor beta chains sequenced from a single sample in a study of high-grade serous ovarian cancer treatment subgroups (dated by TCRdb to the early 2020s). Library construction relied on the immunoSEQ multiplex PCR assay. TCRdb took this table from immuneACCESS and kept in-frame rearrangements with V and J called. Such tables lack part of the clones; where checked against another copy, unresolved V genes explain under half of the gap, and the rest is unexplained. A total of roughly 7,600 clones appear in this sample, around 72% of them only once. The top ten constitute approximately 10% of the sample. The tumor samples were collected prior to definitive surgery or chemotherapy. The source material was tumor tissue. These TCRs come from a human donor with high-grade serous ovarian cancer.

The V call is TRBV7-2, the J call TRBJ1-3; D call uncertain. The V end was cut by 5 bases, the J end by 1 base, with 15 bases between. This CDR3 is built from 16 residues. Per the germline V gene, CDR1 is SGHTA and CDR2 is FQGNSA. The CDR3 is CASSTPGRTSGNTIYF. The DNA of the CDR3 is TGTGCCAGCAGCACCCCTGGACGGACTTCTGGAAACACCATATATTTT.

The V gene is TRBV28, the J gene TRBJ1-1, with 12 bases lining up with TRBD1. The CDR3 is made up of 14 amino acids. CDR1 is MDHEN and CDR2 is SYDVKM in the germline V gene. The trim removed 7 bases at V and 5 bases at J, leaving 5 bases unmatched. The CDR3 bases are TGTGCCAGCACCAGGGACAGGGGGCGGACTGAAGCTTTCTTT. This sequence encodes CASTRDRGRTEAFF.

The rearrangement links TRBV2 to TRBJ2-2; TRBD2 agrees at 7 bases. This CDR3 has 15 residues. In germline, CDR1 is SNHLY, CDR2 FYNNEI. With V trimmed by 6 bases and J by 8 bases, 12 bases remained unmatched. The CDR3 nucleotides are TGTGCCAGCAGCGAATTGGGGCTGGGACTAGGGGAGCTGTTTTTT. Amino acids: CASSELGLGLGELFF.

This chain joins TRBV7-2 and TRBJ2-5, with a weak D call TRBD1 (5 bases). Trimming took 2 bases from V and 5 from J, leaving 15 bases between them. Germline V gene sequence: CDR1 SGHTA, CDR2 FQGNSA. This CDR3 is 15 amino acids long. As DNA, the CDR3 is TGTGCCAGCAGCTTATTTAAAGGGGCGCCGGAGACCCAGTACTTC. Translation: CASSLFKGAPETQYF.

The chain combines TRBV5-8 with TRBJ1-1; D gene unclear. The V gene lost 4 bases and the J gene lost 1 base, with 11 bases spanning the gap. This CDR3 has 14 amino acids. The germline gives CDR1 SGHTS, CDR2 YDEGEE. CDR3 sequence reads: CASSPRRQNTEAFF. Here the CDR3 DNA reads TGTGCCAGCAGCCCTCGACGTCAGAACACTGAAGCTTTCTTT.

The chain employs TRBV7-8 and TRBJ2-7; 12 positions match TRBD2. This CDR3 has 16 residues. The germline V gene has CDR1 SGHVS and CDR2 FQNEAQ. With 2 bases clipped from V and 3 bases from J, the junction kept 5 bases outside the gene matches. CDR3 loop: CASSLPTSGRIYEQYF. The DNA of the CDR3 is TGTGCCAGCAGCTTACCGACTAGCGGGAGAATCTACGAGCAGTACTTC.

The chain uses TRBV18 and TRBJ2-7; D is uncertain. Germline CDR1 reads KGHSH; CDR2 reads LQKENI. This CDR3 has 14 amino acids. The ends were cut back, 2 bases at V and 2 bases at J, with 10 bases in the middle. This CDR3 reads CASSPGVTAYEQYF. The CDR3 bases are TGTGCCAGCTCACCAGGGGTTACGGCCTACGAGCAGTACTTC.

The CDR3 region has the DNA TGTGCCAGCAGCCTTGCAGGGGGGAGTCAGCCCCAGCATTTT. It specifies CASSLAGGSQPQHF. The chain links TRBV11-2 to TRBJ1-5; 7 nucleotides align to TRBD1. Germline loops: CDR1 SGHAT, CDR2 FQNNGV. CDR3 length: 14 amino acids. Trimming at V came to 5 bases and at J to 6 bases, leaving 7 bases not matched to a gene.

The chain recombines TRBV30 with TRBJ2-6; D remains unclear. The germline V gene encodes CDR1 GTSNPN and CDR2 SVGIG (reference sequence). CDR3 length: 15 residues. V was trimmed by 4 bases and J by 0 bases, leaving 10 bases between them. The CDR3: CAWNVASSGANVLTF. CDR3 bases: TGTGCCTGGAATGTCGCCTCCTCTGGGGCCAACGTCCTGACTTTC.

The J gene is TRBJ2-7, the V gene TRBV4-1; D gene unclear. Germline values: CDR1 MGHRA, CDR2 YSYEKL. V lost 0 bases and J 3 bases, leaving 9 bases between the germline ends. The CDR3 is made up of 14 amino acids. The chain's CDR3 is CASSQELQSYEQYF. CDR3 bases: TGCGCCAGCAGCCAAGAATTACAAAGCTACGAGCAGTACTTC.

This clone was seen just once. This rearrangement joins TRBV19 to TRBJ1-1; no definite D call. Trimming removed 4 bases at V and 4 bases at J, with 16 bases between. From germline, CDR1 is LNHDA and CDR2 SQIVND (reference sequence). CDR3 length: 15 residues. This CDR3 reads CASSTSSQATTEAFF. DNA for the CDR3: TGTGCCAGTAGTACATCCTCACAAGCCACCACTGAAGCTTTCTTT.

The chain is built from TRBV7-6 and TRBJ2-7, with 10 bases fitting TRBD2. Germline V gene lookup returns CDR1 SGHVS and CDR2 FNYEAQ. CDR3 length: 15 residues. V gave up 5 bases and J gave up 0 bases; unmatched junction bases: 4. For the CDR3, the DNA is TGTGCCAGCAGCCTGAGCGGGAGGGACTCCTACGAGCAGTACTTC. Its protein product is CASSLSGRDSYEQYF.

This sequence joins TRBV5-1 and TRBJ1-4; 7 positions match TRBD1. V shed 4 bases, J shed 7 bases, and the junction held 10 bases outside the gene matches. The CDR3 loop spans 15 amino acids. Germline V lookup: CDR1 SGHRS, CDR2 YFSETQ. The CDR3 loop is CASSLRQGSGEKLFF. The CDR3 bases are TGCGCCAGCAGCCTCAGACAGGGATCAGGTGAAAAACTGTTTTTT.

The gene calls are TRBV7-9 and TRBJ2-1; 15 nucleotides line up with TRBD2. This CDR3 is built from 15 residues. Trimming at V came to 7 bases and at J to 7 bases, leaving 5 bases not matched to a gene. CDR1 is SEHNR, CDR2 FQNEAQ, per germline (reference sequence). The CDR3 is CASTPGLAGGNEQFF. The DNA of the CDR3 is TGTGCCAGCACCCCCGGACTAGCGGGAGGGAATGAGCAGTTCTTC.

This rearrangement joins TRBV5-1 to TRBJ2-5; D gene ambiguous. There are 13 residues in the CDR3. The germline CDR1 and CDR2 sequences are SGHRS and YFSETQ. V lost 1 base and J 3 bases, leaving 7 bases between the germline ends. CDR3 in DNA: TGCGCCAGCAGCTTGTCAACTAAAGAGACCCAGTACTTC. Translation gives CASSLSTKETQYF.

The V and J genes are TRBV7-8 and TRBJ2-3; possibly TRBD1 for D (5 bases). Trimming left V 8 bases short and J 4 bases short, with 10 bases between. Germline V lookup: CDR1 SGHVS, CDR2 FQNEAQ. This CDR3 has 12 amino acids. CDR3 loop: CASAWGPDTQYF. CDR3 sequence (DNA): TGTGCCAGCGCTTGGGGCCCAGATACGCAGTATTTT. Filled out from reference TRBV7-8 and TRBJ2-3, the complete variable domain reads GAGVSQSPRYKVAKRGQDVALRCDPISGHVSLFWYQQALGQGPEFLTYFQNEAQLDKSGLPSDRFFAERPEGSVSTLKIQRTQQEDSAVYLCASAWGPDTQYFGPGTRLTVL.

The chain has TRBV9 and TRBJ2-5; TRBD2 might be the D (7 bases). Germline CDR1 and CDR2: SGDLS and YYNGEE. Trimming stripped 0 bases from V and 4 bases from J, with 16 bases between. There are 16 residues in the CDR3. The CDR3 is CASSVEGGGRGETQYF. CDR3 bases: TGTGCCAGCAGCGTAGAAGGCGGGGGCCGAGGAGAGACCCAGTACTTC.

A few counts support this clone. The chain combines TRBV7-8 with TRBJ2-2; TRBD2 matches at 7 bases. The CDR3 extends over 14 amino acids. Germline loops: CDR1 SGHVS, CDR2 FQNEAQ. The V and J ends lost 6 bases and 4 bases, in that order; junction bases with no gene match: 5. CDR3 coding DNA: TGTGCCAGCAGGTTGAGGGAGGGCACCGGGGAGCTGTTTTTT. Translation gives CASRLREGTGELFF.

The table lists this clone with a count of one. This chain uses TRBV10-3 with TRBJ2-1, with 8 bases matching TRBD2. The CDR3 is 16 amino acids. CDR1 is ENHRY, CDR2 SYGVKD, per germline. V lost 1 base and J lost 2; bases outside the gene matches: 4. The CDR3 coding sequence is TGTGCCATCAGTGAGTTAGCGGGAATGGCCTACAATGAGCAGTTCTTC. Its protein product is CAISELAGMAYNEQFF.

The chain uses TRBV6-1 and TRBJ2-3; TRBD1 matches 10 bases. Germline V gene data show CDR1 as MNHNS and CDR2 as SASEGT. CDR3 length equals 16 residues. V was pared by 4 bases and J by 3 bases, with 7 bases of the junction left unmatched. As DNA, the CDR3 is TGTGCCAGCAGTGCCTCGGGACAGGGGAGGACAGATACGCAGTATTTT. This translates into CASSASGQGRTDTQYF.

The chain uses TRBV2 and TRBJ2-2, with D unresolved. V was clipped by 4 bases and J by 0 bases, with 9 bases between them. Germline CDR1 and CDR2: SNHLY and FYNNEI. This CDR3 is built from 15 residues. The CDR3 DNA reads TGTGCCAGCAGTGGCCGGGCCTCGAACACCGGGGAGCTGTTTTTT. Protein sequence: CASSGRASNTGELFF.

This chain connects TRBV19 to TRBJ2-7, with 9 bases aligning to TRBD1. The germline V gene encodes CDR1 LNHDA and CDR2 SQIVND (reference sequence). This CDR3 spans 14 amino acids. V was pared by 5 bases and J by 4 bases, with 6 bases of the junction left unmatched. The CDR3 sequence: CASSVLDRGYEQYF. The DNA of the CDR3 is TGTGCCAGTAGTGTCCTGGACAGGGGATACGAGCAGTACTTC.

The chain has TRBV4-1 and TRBJ1-5, with D maybe TRBD1 (5 bases). Deletions cut 0 bases from V and 7 bases from J, with 19 bases between. The CDR3 has 17 residues. Germline-derived CDR1 and CDR2 are MGHRA and YSYEKL. The CDR3 coding sequence is TGCGCCAGCAGCCAAGATCCAGGGAGTGGGGCCAGGCAGCCCCAGCATTTT. Translation: CASSQDPGSGARQPQHF.

The chain employs TRBV18 and TRBJ2-6; D is tentatively TRBD1 or TRBD2 (5 bases each). The CDR3 runs 17 residues. Germline V gene lookup returns CDR1 KGHSH and CDR2 LQKENI. Trimming shortened V by 3 bases and J by 2 bases, and 14 bases separated the two germline ends. The CDR3 loop is CASSPGTFKTGANVLTF. CDR3 bases: TGTGCCAGCTCACCGGGGACCTTCAAAACTGGGGCCAACGTCCTGACTTTC.

This chain uses TRBV28 with TRBJ2-2; 13 bases line up with TRBD2. V was pared by 5 bases and J by 6 bases, with 6 bases of the junction left unmatched. The CDR3 extends over 16 amino acids. Germline loops: CDR1 MDHEN, CDR2 SYDVKM. CDR3 region: CASSPGLAGVAGELFF. The CDR3 DNA reads as TGTGCCAGCAGTCCCGGACTAGCGGGAGTTGCCGGGGAGCTGTTTTTT.

The chain uses TRBV6-1 and TRBJ2-4, with D perhaps given as TRBD1 or TRBD2 (6 bases each). The CDR3 totals 16 residues. Per the germline V gene, CDR1 is MNHNS and CDR2 is SASEGT. The V gene lost 4 bases and the J gene lost 0 bases, with 13 bases spanning the gap. The chain's CDR3 is CASSATGALAKNIQYF. CDR3 bases: TGTGCCAGCAGTGCCACGGGGGCCTTAGCCAAAAACATTCAGTACTTC.

The chain joins TRBV7-8 to TRBJ1-2; D is perhaps TRBD1 (5 bases). Between the trimmed V and J ends, which lost 5 bases and 4 bases, there was a span of 14 bases. Germline V gene sequence: CDR1 SGHVS, CDR2 FQNEAQ. The CDR3 consists of 14 residues. CDR3 residues: CASSPGGRGYGYTF. The CDR3 DNA reads as TGTGCCAGCAGCCCGGGGGGACGAGGCTATGGCTACACCTTC.

The chain has TRBV5-4 and TRBJ2-5, with D hard to call. This CDR3 contains 15 residues. Germline assignment: CDR1 SGHNT and CDR2 YYREEE (reference sequence). With 0 bases removed from V and 0 bases from J, the gap between germline ends came to 9 bases. The CDR3 nucleotides are TGTGCCAGCAGCTTGGTGGGGAAAAACCAAGAGACCCAGTACTTC. Translated: CASSLVGKNQETQYF.